The following is a TCR beta chain sequence with its context. The antigen is not known. This sample includes further DNA sequences coding for the same CDR3. Germline CDR1 reads GTSNPN; CDR2 reads SVGIG (reference sequence). Trimming cost V 0 bases and J 4 bases; bases outside gene matches: 3. This CDR3 region has 15 residues. The data originate from a study of a mutant IDH1 vaccine in newly diagnosed glioma. In the study overall: Vaccination was launched 4-6 weeks after radiotherapy alone, or with temozolomide cycles. Averaging roughly 40 years of age, treated patients were about 60% male and 37.5% female.

Specified time point: week 47, end of study. The study gave 300 ug of mutant IDH1 20-mer peptide per vaccine dose, with topical imiquimod. Assay used: immunoSEQ multiplex PCR; TCRdb lists only in-frame clones, some missing. The sample consists of about 83,000 clones, around four fifths of them appearing once. This specimen was PBMCs, taken from a glioma patient whose treatment included an IDH1 peptide vaccine. The TCR was taken from a man in his forties with glioma. The chain employs TRBV30 and TRBJ2-7, with 13 bases identical to TRBD2. The CDR3: CAWSVLAGGRYEQYF. In DNA form, the CDR3 reads TGTGCCTGGAGTGTACTAGCGGGGGGGCGGTACGAGCAGTACTTC.